These 24 T cell receptor beta chains were sequenced from one sample in a study of cytomegalovirus exposure and HLA in healthy donors (dated by TCRdb to about 2017). Library generation was performed with the immunoSEQ multiplex PCR assay. A mixture of 60 forward primers for TCR Vbeta segments and 13 reverse primers for TCR Jbeta segments was used in the multiplex PCR. TCRdb's version of the immuneACCESS table is confined to in-frame rearrangements and falls short of the full clone set. An unresolved V gene accounts for under half of the shortfall where checked; the remainder is of unknown origin. For this sample the table gives 70,000 to 100,000 clones, of which approximately 60% were detected only once. Of the sample, roughly a fifth is held by the ten largest clones. Sequenced material: PBMCs. These receptors all come from a woman aged 45-59 years in good health and CMV-seropositive.

Only a few counts were recorded for this clone. The genes are TRBV25-1 and TRBJ2-1, with D perhaps TRBD2 (6 bases). CDR3 length: 11 amino acids. The germline CDR1 and CDR2 sequences are MGHDK and SYGVNS. Trimming stripped 7 bases from V and 16 bases from J, with 17 bases between. The CDR3: CASTRGTQDFF. The CDR3, as DNA: TGTGCCAGCACTCGCGGGACTCAGGATTTCTTC.

The chain couples TRBV19 to TRBJ1-1, with a weak D call TRBD1 (6 bases). Germline V gives CDR1 LNHDA, CDR2 SQIVND (reference sequence). The CDR3 is made up of 14 amino acids. Trimming removed 2 bases from V and 4 bases from J, with 11 bases in between. This CDR3 is CASSIRGFGTEAFF. As DNA, the CDR3 is TGTGCCAGTAGTATAAGGGGGTTTGGCACTGAAGCTTTCTTT.

V is TRBV6-5 and J is TRBJ1-3; 7 positions agree with TRBD1. Germline CDR1 MNHEY, CDR2 SVGAGI. This CDR3 has 15 residues. V shed 8 bases, J shed 0 bases, and the junction held 7 bases outside the gene matches. The CDR3 here is CASQLGQSSGNTIYF. Here the CDR3 DNA reads TGTGCCAGCCAGCTGGGACAGAGCTCTGGAAACACCATATATTTT.

V is TRBV27 and J is TRBJ1-1; D may be TRBD1 (5 bases). The V gene lost 4 bases and the J gene lost 1 base, with 13 bases spanning the gap. Per germline, CDR1 MNHEY and CDR2 SMNVEV (reference sequence). The CDR3 runs 15 residues. The CDR3 reads CASSSHITGNTEAFF. CDR3 DNA: TGTGCCAGCAGTTCCCACATCACAGGGAACACTGAAGCTTTCTTT.

This clone was picked up one time. The rearrangement links TRBV18 to TRBJ1-2, with unresolved D. V was shortened by 3 bases and J by 8 bases, with 19 bases between the two germline ends. The germline V gene has CDR1 KGHSH and CDR2 LQKENI. The CDR3 runs 15 residues. Here the CDR3 DNA reads TGTGCCAGCTCACCCTCTACCAGGCCCTCGATCGGCTACACCTTC. It translates to CASSPSTRPSIGYTF.

The chain employs TRBV13 and TRBJ2-4; tentatively, D is TRBD1 (6 bases). The CDR3 is 15 residues long. V lost 4 bases and J lost 0, with 10 bases in between. The germline CDR1 and CDR2 sequences are PRHDT and FYEKMQ (reference sequence). The CDR3 region is CASSWTALAKNIQYF. In DNA, the CDR3 is TGTGCCAGCAGCTGGACAGCATTAGCCAAAAACATTCAGTACTTC.

This clone was observed a handful of times. This chain joins TRBV19 and TRBJ1-5, with D maybe TRBD1 (5 bases). Germline V gene lookup returns CDR1 LNHDA and CDR2 SQIVND (reference sequence). V lost 4 bases to trimming and J lost 2 bases, with 15 bases between them. There are 16 residues in the CDR3. CDR3 in amino acids: CASSTSRGFGNQPQHF. CDR3 coding DNA: TGTGCCAGTAGTACGTCTCGGGGGTTTGGCAATCAGCCCCAGCATTTT.

This chain joins TRBV7-2 and TRBJ1-2, with D possibly matching TRBD1 (5 bases). Germline assignment: CDR1 SGHTA and CDR2 FQGNSA. Trimming stripped 1 base from V and 2 bases from J, with 20 bases between. CDR3 length equals 18 residues. This CDR3 reads CASSLEGPGPSRNYGYTF. CDR3 sequence (DNA): TGTGCCAGCAGCTTAGAGGGGCCAGGGCCCTCGAGGAACTATGGCTACACCTTC.

The chain carries TRBV6-1 and TRBJ2-7; perhaps TRBD1 as D (5 bases). This CDR3 spans 14 amino acids. Trimming shortened V by 6 bases and J by 4 bases, and 16 bases separated the two germline ends. The V gene's germline CDR1 is MNHNS and CDR2 SASEGT. The CDR3 loop reads CASRFSGAQYEQYF. CDR3 DNA: TGTGCCAGCAGGTTTTCTGGGGCTCAGTACGAGCAGTACTTC.

This chain links TRBV7-3 with TRBJ2-3; D is perhaps TRBD1 (6 bases). CDR1 and CDR2 from the germline V gene are SGHTA and FQGTGA. Trimming left V 1 base short and J 0 bases short, with 11 bases between. The CDR3 spans 16 residues. CDR3 in amino acids: CASSLRQAASTDTQYF. The CDR3 region has the DNA TGTGCCAGCAGCTTAAGACAGGCTGCTAGCACAGATACGCAGTATTTT.

V usage is TRBV7-2 and J usage is TRBJ2-3, with 8 bases that match TRBD2. Germline trimming cut 3 bases from V and 2 bases from J; bases unmatched to any gene: 16. The V gene's germline CDR1 is SGHTA and CDR2 FQGNSA. The CDR3 consists of 19 residues. The CDR3 loop reads CASSFPRMLIAGFTDTQYF. CDR3 sequence (DNA): TGTGCCAGCAGCTTTCCCCGGATGCTGATAGCGGGATTCACAGATACGCAGTATTTT.

The rearrangement links TRBV30 to TRBJ2-3; 7 nucleotides agree with TRBD2. This CDR3 is built from 13 residues. V shed 3 bases, J shed 5 bases, and the junction held 5 bases outside the gene matches. From germline, CDR1 is GTSNPN and CDR2 SVGIG (reference sequence). CDR3 amino acids: CAWRTGGGDTQYF. CDR3 sequence (DNA): TGTGCCTGGAGGACGGGGGGAGGAGATACGCAGTATTTT.

The chain joins TRBV7-6 to TRBJ2-3, with D tentatively TRBD2 (7 bases). V was cut by 8 bases and J by 5 bases, with 17 bases left in between. The CDR3 totals 14 residues. The germline gives CDR1 SGHVS, CDR2 FNYEAQ. The DNA for the CDR3 is TGTGCCAGCGGGGTTGCGGGGGCCCAAGATACGCAGTATTTT. It is translated as CASGVAGAQDTQYF.

The gene calls are TRBV6-5 and TRBJ1-2, with D perhaps TRBD1 (5 bases). V lost 1 base and J 8 bases, leaving 17 bases between the germline ends. This CDR3 contains 15 residues. Looked up from germline, CDR1 is MNHEY and CDR2 is SVGAGI. The CDR3 protein is CASSYWGGQVGGYTF. DNA for the CDR3: TGTGCCAGCAGTTACTGGGGGGGTCAGGTTGGCGGCTACACCTTC.

V gene TRBV29-1 combines with J gene TRBJ1-1, with TRBD1 matching 7 bases. This CDR3 has 14 residues. Losses at the gene ends were 2 bases for V and 4 bases for J; bases not matched to a gene: 7. Germline CDR1 reads SQVTM; CDR2 reads ANQGSEA. As DNA, the CDR3 is TGCAGCGTTGAAATGACAGGGTTTGCCACTGAAGCTTTCTTT. This codes for CSVEMTGFATEAFF.

This clone was counted only a few times. The genes are TRBV6-5 and TRBJ1-2, with D hard to call. The germline V and J ends were trimmed by 2 bases and 7 bases, with 11 bases remaining between them. CDR1 and CDR2 (germline): MNHEY, SVGAGI. The CDR3 is 13 amino acids. The CDR3 reads CASSYSFSSGYTF. The CDR3 bases are TGTGCCAGCAGTTACAGTTTTAGCTCTGGCTACACCTTC.

This clone has just a few counts. This rearrangement joins TRBV19 to TRBJ2-7; no firm D call. Trimming shortened V by 5 bases and J by 4 bases, and 12 bases separated the two germline ends. There are 13 residues in the CDR3. Looked up from germline, CDR1 is LNHDA and CDR2 is SQIVND (reference sequence). This CDR3 reads CASSEASLYEQYF. Written as DNA, the CDR3 is TGTGCCAGTAGTGAGGCCTCGCTATACGAGCAGTACTTC. Full variable domain (missing parts from reference TRBV19 and TRBJ2-7): DGGITQSPKYLFRKEGQNVTLSCEQNLNHDAMYWYRQDPGQGLRLIYYSQIVNDFQKGDIAEGYSVSREKKESFPLTVTSAQKNPTAFYLCASSEASLYEQYFGPGTRLTVT.

The V and J genes are TRBV7-3 and TRBJ1-1, with D possibly TRBD1 on 6 matching bases. The CDR3 is 18 amino acids. Looked up from germline, CDR1 is SGHTA and CDR2 is FQGTGA. The ends were cut back, 1 base at V and 1 base at J, with 19 bases in the middle. Written as DNA, the CDR3 is TGTGCCAGCAGCTTAATGGGGGCGGACCCCAGTAAGAACACTGAAGCTTTCTTT. Protein sequence: CASSLMGADPSKNTEAFF.

The chain uses TRBV4-3 and TRBJ1-3; TRBD1 aligns across 7 bases. This CDR3 has 16 amino acids. The V gene's germline CDR1 is LGHNA and CDR2 YSLEER. The junction had 5 bases not matched to a gene; V was cut back by 3 bases and J by 0 bases. CDR3: CASSHLPGGSGNTIYF. CDR3 in DNA: TGCGCCAGCAGCCACCTACCAGGGGGCTCTGGAAACACCATATATTTT.

In this sample, this clone turned up a few times. For the CDR3, the DNA is TGTGCCAGCAGCTCCTGGGGCCGACACACTGAAGCTTTCTTT. This translates into CASSSWGRHTEAFF. The rearrangement links TRBV5-8 to TRBJ1-1; a weak D match, TRBD1 (5 bases). From germline, CDR1 is SGHTS and CDR2 YDEGEE. Trimming pared 3 bases from V and 3 bases from J, leaving 12 bases between. The CDR3 is 14 residues long.

The chain links TRBV19 to TRBJ1-4, with a tentative D call TRBD1 (5 bases). The germline gives CDR1 LNHDA, CDR2 SQIVND (reference sequence). V was trimmed by 4 bases and J by 5 bases, leaving 11 bases between them. This CDR3 has 14 residues. CDR3 residues: CASSTRQKNEKLFF. CDR3 bases: TGTGCCAGTAGTACCAGACAGAAAAATGAAAAACTGTTTTTT. Complete variable domain (other parts from reference TRBV19 and TRBJ1-4): DGGITQSPKYLFRKEGQNVTLSCEQNLNHDAMYWYRQDPGQGLRLIYYSQIVNDFQKGDIAEGYSVSREKKESFPLTVTSAQKNPTAFYLCASSTRQKNEKLFFGSGTQLSVL.

The chain joins TRBV5-5 to TRBJ1-1, with D unclear. Germline CDR1 is SGHKS and CDR2 is YYEKEE (reference sequence). Trimming took 2 bases from V and 1 from J, leaving 15 bases between them. This CDR3 comprises 16 residues. The CDR3 DNA reads TGTGCCAGCAGCTTCCGGACGTTGGCGGGGAACACTGAAGCTTTCTTT. Its translation: CASSFRTLAGNTEAFF. Full variable domain (missing parts from reference TRBV5-5 and TRBJ1-1): DAGVTQSPTHLIKTRGQQVTLRCSPISGHKSVSWYQQVLGQGPQFIFQYYEKEERGRGNFPDRFSARQFPNYSSELNVNALLLGDSALYLCASSFRTLAGNTEAFFGQGTRLTVV.

Here the CDR3 DNA reads TGTGCCAGCAGTTGCGACAGAGCGGGCTGCGAGCAGTACTTC. Its protein product is CASSCDRAGCEQYF. The chain uses TRBV27 and TRBJ2-7; possibly TRBD2 for D (6 bases). The V gene's germline CDR1 is MNHEY and CDR2 SMNVEV (reference sequence). The V end was cut by 4 bases, the J end by 6 bases, with 16 bases between. The CDR3 loop spans 14 amino acids.

V is TRBV7-7 and J is TRBJ1-1; D perhaps matches TRBD1 (5 bases). The CDR3 totals 13 residues. V was pared by 5 bases and J by 5 bases, with 12 bases between. Germline V gene sequence: CDR1 SSHAT, CDR2 FNYEAQ (reference sequence). CDR3 amino acids: CASSTSRDTEAFF. CDR3 nucleotides: TGTGCCAGCAGCACTAGCAGGGATACTGAAGCTTTCTTT.